These 17 T cell receptor beta chains were all obtained from the same sample, sequenced in a study of T cell clonality in common variable immunodeficiency. Sequencing used immunoSEQ multiplex PCR; TCRdb keeps in-frame clones, though not all of them. Sampling found 40,000 to 55,000 clones, none seen once. Material for sequencing was peripheral blood mononuclear cells. These receptors originate from a person aged 18 to 70 in good health.

This clone has at least ten counts. The CDR3 end falls 3 residues outside the read, so it is completed with the germline J gene. The chain couples TRBV20-1 to TRBJ1-2; no firm D call. Trimming removed 0 bases from V and 0 bases from J, with 11 bases in between. The CDR3 contains 15 residues. Germline loops: CDR1 DFQATT, CDR2 SNEGSKA (reference sequence). The covered CDR3 bases are TGCAGTGCTAGAGATTTTAGGGTAGCTAACTATGGC. It is translated as CSARDFRVANYG. The full CDR3 sequence reads CSARDFRVANYGYTF.

This clone was seen many times. The CDR3 goes on 3 residues after the read ends, and that part is filled in from the germline J gene. This rearrangement joins TRBV5-6 to TRBJ1-6; D is unresolved. Germline V lookup: CDR1 SGHDT, CDR2 YYEEEE. Trimming stripped 3 bases from V and 7 bases from J, with 14 bases between. The CDR3 contains 15 residues. The chain's CDR3 is CASSSSRTGNSPLHF. The sequenced part of the CDR3 DNA is TGTGCCAGCAGCTCCTCAAGGACGGGGAATTCACCC.

There are many counts of this clone. Sequencing ends 3 residues short of the CDR3 end; the germline J gene provides the rest. This sequence joins TRBV19 and TRBJ2-7; 7 bases are a match to TRBD1. V was pared by 10 bases and J by 1 base, with 7 bases of the junction left unmatched. Germline V CDR1 and CDR2: LNHDA, SQIVND (reference sequence). The CDR3 is 13 amino acids. The CDR3 region is CATSKGQSYEQYF. Partial CDR3 DNA: TGTGCCACCTCCAAGGGACAGTCCTACGAG.

There are many counts of this clone. The sequenced fragment ends 3 residues before the CDR3 boundary, so the rest is inferred from the germline J gene. The J gene is TRBJ2-3, the V gene TRBV27; TRBD2 agrees at 7 bases. Trimming at V came to 8 bases and at J to 6 bases, leaving 14 bases not matched to a gene. The CDR3 extends over 15 amino acids. Germline V gene data show CDR1 as MNHEY and CDR2 as SMNVEV (reference sequence). The part of the CDR3 DNA that was read is TGTGCCAGCGTGCCGGTGGCGGGAGTTAAGGATACG. Translated, it gives CASVPVAGVKDT. The full CDR3 reads CASVPVAGVKDTQYF.

This clone showed up many times. The DNA ends 3 residues before the CDR3 does, and the rest of the CDR3 is filled in from the germline J gene. This chain links TRBV20-1 with TRBJ2-3; 9 bases agree with TRBD2. The V gene end was trimmed by 0 bases and the J gene end by 3 bases; junction bases not matched to a gene: 7. CDR3 length: 16 amino acids. CDR1 and CDR2 (germline): DFQATT, SNEGSKA (reference sequence). CDR3 DNA (partial): TGCAGTGCTAGAGACCCCATGACTAGCGGTACAGATACG. Amino acids: CSARDPMTSGTDT. The whole CDR3 sequence reads CSARDPMTSGTDTQYF.

This clone was recorded many times. The sequence runs out 3 residues before the end of the CDR3; the remainder is reconstructed from the germline J gene. The chain recombines TRBV6-4 with TRBJ2-5, with 11 bases aligning to TRBD1. The V gene's germline CDR1 is MRHNA and CDR2 SNTAGT. The CDR3 contains 16 residues. V lost 2 bases to trimming and J lost 1 base; unmatched junction nucleotides: 3. CDR3 protein: CASSDRDRGIQETQYF. The sequenced CDR3 bases are TGTGCCAGCAGTGACCGGGACAGGGGGATCCAAGAGACC.

This clone was seen ten or more times. With the read ending 3 residues before the CDR3 end, the germline J gene is used to fill in that end. J is TRBJ2-3 and V is TRBV29-1, with 12 bases fitting TRBD2. V dropped 4 bases and J dropped 3; count of bases not matched to a gene: 8. There are 16 residues in the CDR3. The germline V gene encodes CDR1 SQVTM and CDR2 ANQGSEA. The DNA read from the CDR3 is TGCAGCGTTGCGTGGCTAGCGGGAGGGCCGACAGATACG. As protein: CSVAWLAGGPTDT. The CDR3, in full, reads CSVAWLAGGPTDTQYF.

This clone was observed many times. The read finishes 3 residues shy of the CDR3 end, and the germline J gene is used to complete it. The genes are TRBV12-3 or TRBV12-4 and TRBJ2-3; TRBD2 matches at 10 bases. CDR3 length: 18 amino acids. Trimming took 6 bases from V and 1 from J; bases not matched to a gene: 13. Incomplete CDR3 DNA: TGTGCCAGCAGCCCAGAACCCGGGCTAGCGGGGGGCACAGATACG. Amino acid sequence: CASSPEPGLAGGTDT. From start to end, the CDR3 is CASSPEPGLAGGTDTQYF.

This clone was counted at least ten times. The DNA ends 3 residues before the CDR3 does, and the rest of the CDR3 is filled in from the germline J gene. The gene calls are TRBV7-9 and TRBJ1-1, with D possibly being TRBD1 (5 bases). Germline V gene lookup returns CDR1 SEHNR and CDR2 FQNEAQ (reference sequence). V dropped 5 bases and J dropped 5 bases, with 12 bases sitting between them. The CDR3 has 13 residues. The sequenced CDR3 bases are TGTGCCAGCAGCGATGGGGCTTGGACTGAA. This gives the protein CASSDGAWTE. The CDR3, in full, reads CASSDGAWTEAFF.

Worth noting for this clone: The sequence runs out 3 residues before the end of the CDR3; the remainder is reconstructed from the germline J gene. This chain links TRBV5-3 with TRBJ1-1; 8 nucleotides match TRBD1. TRBV5-3 carries the ORF label, with uncertain function. This CDR3 has 13 residues. Trimming cost V 5 bases and J 6 bases; bases outside gene matches: 6. The part of the CDR3 DNA that was read is TGTGCCAGAAGTTCAGGGGGCGTCGCTGAA. Protein product: CARSSGGVAE. The entire CDR3 sequence reads CARSSGGVAEAFF.

This clone appeared many times. The read falls 3 residues short of the CDR3 end, and the missing part is taken from the germline J gene. This chain links TRBV19 with TRBJ1-2; a possible D gene is TRBD1 (6 bases). Trimming took off 6 bases at V and 3 bases at J, with 17 bases between the two ends. The germline V gene encodes CDR1 LNHDA and CDR2 SQIVND (reference sequence). The CDR3 contains 15 residues. The sequenced CDR3 bases are TGTGCCAGTAGCTTTGGAACGGGACAAGACTATGGC. As protein: CASSFGTGQDYG. From start to end, the CDR3 is CASSFGTGQDYGYTF.

This clone appeared many times. The sequenced fragment ends 3 residues before the CDR3 boundary, so the rest is inferred from the germline J gene. This chain connects TRBV7-3 to TRBJ2-5, with TRBD2 matching 9 bases. Trimming removed 5 bases from V and 5 bases from J; junction bases left unmatched: 9. Germline V gene lookup returns CDR1 SGHTA and CDR2 FQGTGA. This CDR3 is built from 15 residues. The CDR3 bases that were read are TGTGCCAGCAGCCTAAAAGCGGGGGGCGCGGAGACC. Translating it yields CASSLKAGGAET. The whole CDR3 sequence is CASSLKAGGAETQYF.

This clone was detected ten times or more. The read ends 3 residues early relative to the CDR3; the germline J gene fills the gap. The chain links TRBV4-2 to TRBJ1-2, with D perhaps matching TRBD1 (5 bases). CDR3 length: 14 residues. The V gene lost 0 bases and the J gene lost 6 bases, with 11 bases spanning the gap. The germline V gene has CDR1 LGHNA and CDR2 YNFKEQ. CDR3 sequence reads: CASSQEGGEDGYTF. The part of the CDR3 DNA that was read is TGTGCCAGCAGCCAAGAGGGAGGGGAAGATGGC.

This clone appeared many times. The sequenced fragment ends 3 residues before the CDR3 boundary, so the rest is inferred from the germline J gene. The genes are TRBV5-1 and TRBJ1-6; 7 bases fit TRBD1. This CDR3 has 15 amino acids. Germline V gene lookup returns CDR1 SGHRS and CDR2 YFSETQ. V lost 5 bases and J lost 7; bases outside the gene matches: 9. CDR3 DNA (partial): TGCGCCAGCAGTCCAGGGGGTATCGACAATTCACCC. This gives the protein CASSPGGIDNSP. The CDR3 reads in full as CASSPGGIDNSPLHF.

This clone was counted at least ten times. Read coverage stops 3 residues before the CDR3 terminus; the germline J gene supplies the remainder. The sample carries other DNA sequences with the same CDR3. J is TRBJ2-3 and V is TRBV12-3 or TRBV12-4, with 7 bases lining up with TRBD1. V lost 7 bases to trimming and J lost 1 base; unmatched junction nucleotides: 5. This CDR3 region has 14 residues. Here the CDR3 reads CASNDRARTDTQYF. The part of the CDR3 DNA that was read is TGTGCCAGCAACGACAGGGCCCGCACAGATACG.

This clone came up many times. The read is 3 residues too short to cover the CDR3 end, so that end is filled in from the germline J gene. J is TRBJ2-2 and V is TRBV5-1; 10 nucleotides match TRBD1. Trimming at V came to 2 bases and at J to 5 bases, leaving 3 bases not matched to a gene. Germline V gene lookup returns CDR1 SGHRS and CDR2 YFSETQ. The CDR3 sequence is 15 residues long. CDR3 DNA, as far as it was read: TGCGCCAGCAGCTTCGCGGGACAGGGGACCGGGGAG. Residues: CASSFAGQGTGE. The whole CDR3 region reads CASSFAGQGTGELFF.

This clone was counted at least ten times. Read sequence stops 3 residues before the CDR3 end, and the germline J gene provides the missing end. The chain joins TRBV5-1 to TRBJ1-4; D gene ambiguous. The CDR3 totals 16 residues. The germline gives CDR1 SGHRS, CDR2 YFSETQ. Deletions cut 0 bases from V and 7 bases from J, with 16 bases between. The covered CDR3 bases are TGCGCCAGCAGCTTGGACGGGAACGGGGAATTTGAAAAA. It codes for CASSLDGNGEFEK. The full CDR3 protein is CASSLDGNGEFEKLFF.